This T cell receptor (beta chain) was captured in a study of blood T cell repertoires in COVID-19. Trimming pared 6 bases from V and 6 bases from J, leaving 11 bases between. Germline V gene lookup returns CDR1 SQVTM and CDR2 ANQGSEA. The CDR3 length is 11 residues. As originally analysed: For nucleated cells, counts were estimated from reference gene primer amplification. Sequenced by immunoSEQ multiplex PCR; TCRdb stores in-frame clones only, minus some. The D gene and trimming were derived from the DNA, and the V and J assignments and clone size from that table. The sample records around 140,000 clones, around 90% being singletons.

The chain joins TRBV29-1 to TRBJ1-1; D perhaps matches TRBD1 (5 bases). Sequenced: peripheral blood. The receptor was isolated from a woman aged 50 to 65 with acute or convalescent COVID-19. The CDR3 DNA reads as TGCAGCGTAAAGCAGGGTGCTGAAGCTTTCTTT. Translating gives CSVKQGAEAFF.